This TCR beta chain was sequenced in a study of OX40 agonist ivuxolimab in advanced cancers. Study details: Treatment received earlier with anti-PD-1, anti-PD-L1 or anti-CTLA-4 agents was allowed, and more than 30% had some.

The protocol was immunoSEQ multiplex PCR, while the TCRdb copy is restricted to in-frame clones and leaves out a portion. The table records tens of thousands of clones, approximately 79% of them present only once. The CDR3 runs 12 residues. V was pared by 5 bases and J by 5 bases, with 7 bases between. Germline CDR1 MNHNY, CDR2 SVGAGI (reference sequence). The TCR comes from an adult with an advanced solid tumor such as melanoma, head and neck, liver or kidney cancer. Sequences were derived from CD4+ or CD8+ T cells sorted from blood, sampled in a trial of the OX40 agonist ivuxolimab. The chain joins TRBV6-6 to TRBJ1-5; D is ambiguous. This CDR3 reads CASSEGDQPQHF. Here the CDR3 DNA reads TGTGCCAGCAGTGAGGGCGATCAGCCCCAGCATTTT.